The 19 T cell receptor beta chains below all came from one sample that was sequenced in a study of cytomegalovirus exposure and HLA in healthy donors. PCR was performed using 60 Vbeta and 13 Jbeta primers. TCRdb's copy holds only in-frame clones and misses some; the assay was immunoSEQ multiplex PCR. The sample shows about 180,000 clones, around 81% of them seen only once. Source material: PBMCs. The receptors here all came from a man aged 35-49 years in good health and CMV-seronegative.

The V call is TRBV9, the J call TRBJ2-1; D is undetermined. The CDR3 is 12 amino acids. V dropped 3 bases and J dropped 6 bases, with 7 bases sitting between them. Germline lookup yields CDR1 SGDLS and CDR2 YYNGEE. The CDR3 DNA reads TGTGCCAGCAGCGGCGTCCTCAATGAGCAGTTCTTC. It specifies CASSGVLNEQFF.

Written as DNA, the CDR3 is TGCGCCAGCAGCCAGTGGACAGGGGCGGACTATGGCTACACCTTC. It encodes CASSQWTGADYGYTF. The chain couples TRBV4-1 to TRBJ1-2; 9 bases align to TRBD1. The CDR3 covers 15 residues. The trim removed 3 bases at V and 3 bases at J, leaving 5 bases unmatched. Per germline, CDR1 MGHRA and CDR2 YSYEKL.

This clone was observed a few times. The rearrangement links TRBV29-1 to TRBJ2-1, with a possible D match to TRBD1 (6 bases). V lost 7 bases and J 0 bases, leaving 28 bases between the germline ends. CDR1 and CDR2 (germline): SQVTM, ANQGSEA. This CDR3 region has 19 residues. In nucleotides, the CDR3 is TGCAGCGCTCCCCCCCCCAACACAGGGCGGAGGAGCTCCTACAATGAGCAGTTCTTC. This sequence encodes CSAPPPNTGRRSSYNEQFF.

The chain links TRBV7-9 to TRBJ1-5; D ambiguous. The germline gives CDR1 SEHNR, CDR2 FQNEAQ (reference sequence). This CDR3 comprises 13 residues. V lost 6 bases to trimming and J lost 4 bases, with 10 bases between them. CDR3 nucleotides: TGTGCCAGCAGTATTGGGAGTAATCAGCCCCAGCATTTT. This encodes CASSIGSNQPQHF. The variable domain in full, completed from reference TRBV7-9 and TRBJ1-5, reads DTGVSQNPRHKITKRGQNVTFRCDPISEHNRLYWYRQTLGQGPEFLTYFQNEAQLEKSRLLSDRFSAERPKGSFSTLEIQRTEQGDSAMYLCASSIGSNQPQHFGDGTRLSIL.

This clone has a handful of counts. V gene TRBV18 combines with J gene TRBJ2-5; 8 bases align to TRBD1. The J call may be incorrect, as the DNA end agrees better with TRBJ2-7. Germline V gene lookup returns CDR1 KGHSH and CDR2 LQKENI. The CDR3 is 15 amino acids. DNA for the CDR3: TGTGCCAGCTCACTCAGGACAGGGAAAGACGACGAGCAGTACTTC. Translating it yields CASSLRTGKDDEQYF.

The chain uses TRBV27 and TRBJ2-3, with 11 bases fitting TRBD2. CDR3 length: 19 amino acids. Germline V gene sequence: CDR1 MNHEY, CDR2 SMNVEV (reference sequence). V lost 0 bases, J lost 2 bases, and 10 bases stayed unmatched. CDR3 bases: TGTGCCAGCAGTTTATCCACCCTAGCGGGAGGCCGTGCCACAGATACGCAGTATTTT. This codes for CASSLSTLAGGRATDTQYF.

The chain uses TRBV30 and TRBJ2-7; tentatively, D is TRBD2 (5 bases). In germline, CDR1 is GTSNPN, CDR2 SVGIG (reference sequence). The CDR3 has 13 amino acids. V was cut by 1 base and J by 2 bases, with 9 bases left in between. The CDR3 loop reads CAWSGEGPYEQYF. The DNA for the CDR3 is TGTGCCTGGAGTGGAGAGGGCCCCTACGAGCAGTACTTC. The variable domain in full, completed from reference TRBV30 and TRBJ2-7, reads SQTIHQWPATLVQPVGSPLSLECTVEGTSNPNLYWYRQAAGRGLQLLFYSVGIGQISSEVPQNLSASRPQDRQFILSSKKLLLSDSGFYLCAWSGEGPYEQYFGPGTRLTVT.

V usage is TRBV7-6 and J usage is TRBJ2-1; no firm D call. Trimming took 1 base from V and 0 from J, leaving 7 bases between them. There are 15 residues in the CDR3. Germline V gene lookup returns CDR1 SGHVS and CDR2 FNYEAQ. CDR3 in amino acids: CASSLDSSSYNEQFF. In DNA form, the CDR3 reads TGTGCCAGCAGCTTAGACAGTTCCTCCTACAATGAGCAGTTCTTC.

The rearrangement joins TRBV20-1 to TRBJ1-2; no clear D gene. V lost 6 bases and J 14 bases, leaving 19 bases between the germline ends. This CDR3 spans 11 amino acids. The germline gives CDR1 DFQATT, CDR2 SNEGSKA (reference sequence). The CDR3 nucleotides are TGCAGTGCGGGGAGTGGGTGGCATGGGACCTTC. The encoded protein is CSAGSGWHGTF.

This rearrangement joins TRBV9 to TRBJ1-5; 9 bases are shared with TRBD1. J was trimmed by 3 bases and V by 3 bases; bases with no gene match: 7. This CDR3 is built from 16 residues. Per the germline V gene, CDR1 is SGDLS and CDR2 is YYNGEE. The CDR3 bases are TGTGCCAGCAGCGAAACCGGGACAGGGTACAATCAGCCCCAGCATTTT. Its protein is CASSETGTGYNQPQHF.

V is TRBV29-1 and J is TRBJ1-1; D remains ambiguous. The ends were cut back, 4 bases at V and 1 base at J, with 7 bases in the middle. The CDR3 totals 12 residues. Germline CDR1 reads SQVTM; CDR2 reads ANQGSEA. CDR3 coding DNA: TGCAGCGTTGTGCGGGCGAACACTGAAGCTTTCTTT. Translated, it gives CSVVRANTEAFF.

The rearrangement links TRBV10-1 to TRBJ2-7; D possibly corresponds to TRBD2 (6 bases). Trimming shortened V by 0 bases and J by 6 bases, and 9 bases separated the two germline ends. The CDR3 has 13 amino acids. CDR1 and CDR2 from the germline V gene are WNHNN and SYGVQD (reference sequence). The CDR3 sequence: CASSESGGSEQYF. Here the CDR3 DNA reads TGCGCCAGCAGTGAGTCGGGAGGCTCCGAGCAGTACTTC.

This clone appeared a few times. This sequence joins TRBV18 and TRBJ1-1; 9 nucleotides agree with TRBD1. Germline CDR1 is KGHSH and CDR2 is LQKENI. The V segment lost 3 bases and the J segment 3 bases; nucleotides outside the gene matches: 2. The CDR3 length is 14 residues. The CDR3 nucleotides are TGTGCCAGCTCACCGCGGACAGGGGACACTGAAGCTTTCTTT. It encodes CASSPRTGDTEAFF.

The chain couples TRBV5-1 to TRBJ2-3; TRBD1 matches at 10 bases. This CDR3 comprises 15 residues. CDR1 and CDR2 (germline): SGHRS, YFSETQ. The V and J ends lost 0 bases and 4 bases, in that order; junction bases with no gene match: 2. The CDR3 is CASSLGGQGSDTQYF. The CDR3 region has the DNA TGCGCCAGCAGCTTGGGGGGACAGGGGTCAGATACGCAGTATTTT.

The chain uses TRBV4-3 and TRBJ1-4; D is perhaps TRBD1 (6 bases). The CDR3 consists of 17 residues. CDR1 LGHNA and CDR2 YSLEER come from the germline V gene. Trimming shortened V by 0 bases and J by 8 bases, and 19 bases separated the two germline ends. The CDR3 DNA is TGCGCCAGCAGCCAAGATCGTACAGGGCCAGGGTTCGAAAAACTGTTTTTT. Translating gives CASSQDRTGPGFEKLFF.

V and J are TRBV19 and TRBJ2-7, with TRBD2 matching over 11 bases. J was trimmed by 5 bases and V by 0 bases; bases with no gene match: 15. The CDR3 sequence is 19 residues long. The germline CDR1 and CDR2 sequences are LNHDA and SQIVND (reference sequence). CDR3 loop: CASSIDNRDTSGRTHEQYF. The CDR3 DNA reads as TGTGCCAGTAGTATAGATAACCGGGACACTAGCGGGAGAACCCACGAGCAGTACTTC.

The chain couples TRBV18 to TRBJ1-4; D possibly corresponds to TRBD1 (5 bases). The CDR3 extends over 15 amino acids. The germline V gene has CDR1 KGHSH and CDR2 LQKENI. The ends were cut back, 6 bases at V and 4 bases at J, with 15 bases in the middle. CDR3 DNA sequence: TGTGCCAGCTCGTCACCCCAGGGAGGTAATGAAAAACTGTTTTTT. Amino acids: CASSSPQGGNEKLFF.

This clone was detected only a few times. The V and J genes are TRBV9 and TRBJ2-1; 10 bases map to TRBD1. Germline CDR1 reads SGDLS; CDR2 reads YYNGEE. The V segment lost 3 bases and the J segment 4 bases; nucleotides outside the gene matches: 4. The length of the CDR3 is 15 residues. CDR3 residues: CASSAGQGGYNEQFF. DNA for the CDR3: TGTGCCAGCAGCGCTGGACAGGGGGGATACAATGAGCAGTTCTTC.

This clone showed up just once. The chain joins TRBV7-3 to TRBJ2-3; a possible D gene is TRBD2 (5 bases). V was cut by 5 bases and J by 4 bases, with 16 bases left in between. This CDR3 is 15 amino acids long. The germline V gene encodes CDR1 SGHTA and CDR2 FQGTGA. As DNA, the CDR3 is TGTGCCAGCAGCAGTCGATCCGGGAACGCAGATACGCAGTATTTT. Translation gives CASSSRSGNADTQYF.